This T cell receptor beta chain was recorded in a study of shared clonotypes between healthy human individuals (dated by TCRdb to 2019 to 2021). Study-wide context: Three men and a couple of women, aged 18 to 49 years, made up the cohort. Per donor, three plates each were used for CD4 naive and CD4 memory, two for CD8 naive, and one for CD8 memory. Blood TCR repertoires of several healthy adults were deeply sequenced to estimate repertoire size and the extent of clonotype sharing between individuals. Libraries were prepared and TCR repertoires were sequenced by different laboratories using diverse techniques, in order to increase sequencing depth and limit assay-specific biases. Each donor's leukapheresis produced roughly between roughly 0.9 and 9 billion PBMCs.

The donors were healthy, HIV-negative adults with no recently reported acute infections or vaccinations. Only Caucasian adults living in Nashville, Tennessee, USA were represented among the donors. CD4+ T cells were enriched through magnetic negative selection, after which naive cells were positively selected on CD45RA and the remaining negative fraction served as the memory subset. Blood was collected by leukapheresis, and PBMCs were isolated by Ficoll-Histopaque density gradient centrifugation and then cryopreserved in liquid nitrogen vapor phase. Analytical flow cytometry was used to check the purity and quantity of each magnetically sorted T cell population. From each sorted fraction, genomic DNA was isolated and quantified by UV absorbance on a Nanodrop 2000c. Taken from the germline V gene, the CDR1 and CDR2 loops are SGDLS and YYNGEE. V is trimmed back by 0 bases and J by 7 bases, and the junction contains 5 bases that no gene match accounts for. The CDR3 measures 15 amino acids from cysteine to phenylalanine. Solely the CDR3 DNA is kept, with 45 bases framed from the first base.

What the study reported, not specific to this receptor: Based on pairwise subsampling, the degree of clonotype sharing among donors was expected to be affected by sequencing depth. When four donors were compared, the shared fraction of clonotypes was around 5% for naive CD4, about 4% for naive CD8, 2.3% for memory CD4, and roughly 0.43% for memory CD8. Clonotypes shared by all four sorted-subset donors showed higher generation probabilities than non-shared clonotypes. Rarefaction of sorted-subset datasets indicated incomplete sequencing despite the large sequencing depth. Naive subsets generally had larger estimated clonotype richness than memory subsets. Only blood was sampled, and tissue TCR repertoires likely differ from those in blood. The genetic and exposure-history diversity represented was limited by the small number of donors.

In regard to this clone: Its specific antigen is unknown. No clone much larger than this one lies a single base away; base qualities are absent.

Using the deep immunoSEQ assay, multiplex PCR amplified TCR CDR3 regions from genomic DNA. Extracted genomic DNA from each cell subset was distributed evenly across all wells of several immunoSEQ 96-well plates, and each plate was treated as a replicate. For sorted subsets, 150 to 200 ng genomic DNA, equal to 25,000 to 35,000 T cell genomes, was loaded into each replicate PCR. Purified libraries were quantified with a Qubit 3.0 fluorometer, sized on a Bioanalyzer 2100, and re-quantified with the KAPA Library Quantification kit. Each immunoSEQ 96-well plate was sequenced on its own single-read 150-cycle Illumina NextSeq 550 flow cell. The published analysis was carried out like this. Because the immunoSEQ output held only junctional sequences and lacked quality scores, the filtering could not match the filtering applied to full-length reads. Sequences were annotated with PyIR, a Python wrapper for IgBLAST v1.9, and V/J genes and CDR3 were assigned using IMGT germline references. Reads with weak V/J assignments (E-value above 1e-6), missing CDR3, stop codons, out-of-frame junctions, or ambiguous translated residues were removed. A V3J clonotype was defined by an identical inferred V gene, J gene, and CDR3 amino acid sequence. To compute the percentage overlap between repertoires, the number of shared unique clonotypes was divided by the size of the smaller repertoire. Repertoire richness was assessed with RTK rarefaction, the Chao1 estimator, and Recon v2.1 estimates of unobserved clonotypes. Generation probabilities were computed with OLGA for all TCRbeta clonotypes obtained by the gDNA method from a few donors. TCRdb limited this immuneACCESS table to in-frame rearrangements with V and J called. A share of clones is missing; checked studies link under half to unresolved V genes, and the rest is unexplained. The V and J calls and clone size were taken over from that table, and D and trimming were inferred from the DNA. The table for this sample lists some 2,500,000 clones; under 95% of them were counted only once. Around 0.38% of the sample goes to the ten largest clones.

This receptor was taken from a man aged 18 to 30 in good health. Some clones in this sample may be carry-over from other donors' samples. The sequence joins TRBV9 to TRBJ2-1; a stretch of 9 junction bases matches TRBD2. What was sequenced was naive CD4+ T cells from PBMCs. The cell subset or site label corresponds to: CD45RA+ positively selected. The CDR3 amino acid sequence is: CASSVGRTSANEQFF. The base sequence is TGTGCCAGCAGCGTAGGGAGGACTAGCGCGAATGAGCAGTTCTTC.